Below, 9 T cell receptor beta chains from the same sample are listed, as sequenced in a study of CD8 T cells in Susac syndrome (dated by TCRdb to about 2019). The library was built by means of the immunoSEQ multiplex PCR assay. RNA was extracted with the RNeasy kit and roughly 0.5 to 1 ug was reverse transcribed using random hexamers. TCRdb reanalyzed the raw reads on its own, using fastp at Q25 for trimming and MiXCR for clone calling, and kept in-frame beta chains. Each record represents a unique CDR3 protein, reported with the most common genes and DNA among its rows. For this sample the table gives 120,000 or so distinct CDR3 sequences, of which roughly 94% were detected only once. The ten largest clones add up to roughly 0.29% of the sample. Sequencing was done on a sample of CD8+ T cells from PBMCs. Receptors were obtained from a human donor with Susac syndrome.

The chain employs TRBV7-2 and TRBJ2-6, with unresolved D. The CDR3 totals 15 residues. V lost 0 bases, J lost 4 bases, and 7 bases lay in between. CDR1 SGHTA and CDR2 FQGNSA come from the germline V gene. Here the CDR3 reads CASSLAVSGANVLTF. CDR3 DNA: TGTGCCAGCAGCTTAGCGGTTTCCGGGGCCAACGTCCTGACTTTC.

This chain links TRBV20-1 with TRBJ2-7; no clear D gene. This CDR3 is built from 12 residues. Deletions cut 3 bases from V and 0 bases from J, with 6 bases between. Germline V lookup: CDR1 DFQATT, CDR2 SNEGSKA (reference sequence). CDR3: CSARPSSYEQYF. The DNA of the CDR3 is TGCAGTGCTAGGCCTAGCTCCTACGAGCAGTACTTC.

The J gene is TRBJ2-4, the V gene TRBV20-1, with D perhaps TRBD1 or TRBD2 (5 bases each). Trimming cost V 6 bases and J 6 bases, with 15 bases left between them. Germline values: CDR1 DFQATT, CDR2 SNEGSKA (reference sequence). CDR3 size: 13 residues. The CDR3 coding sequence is TGCAGTGCGCCTGGGACCTCCTTAAACATTCAGTACTTC. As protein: CSAPGTSLNIQYF.

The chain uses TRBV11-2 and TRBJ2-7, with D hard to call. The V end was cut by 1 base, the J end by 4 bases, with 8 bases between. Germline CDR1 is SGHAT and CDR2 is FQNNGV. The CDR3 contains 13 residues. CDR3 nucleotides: TGTGCCAGCAGCTTAGCCTACAGATACGAGCAGTACTTC. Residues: CASSLAYRYEQYF.

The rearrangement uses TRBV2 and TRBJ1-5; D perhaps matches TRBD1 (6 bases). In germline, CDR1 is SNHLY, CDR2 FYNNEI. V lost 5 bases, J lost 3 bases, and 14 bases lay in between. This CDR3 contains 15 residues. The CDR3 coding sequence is TGTGCCAGCAGTTTACAGGGAATTTACAATCAGCCCCAGCATTTT. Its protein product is CASSLQGIYNQPQHF.

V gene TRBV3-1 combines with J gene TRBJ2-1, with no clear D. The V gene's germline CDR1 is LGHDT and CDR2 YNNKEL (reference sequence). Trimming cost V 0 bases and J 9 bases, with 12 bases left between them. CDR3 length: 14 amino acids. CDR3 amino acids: CASSQDPTSGEQFF. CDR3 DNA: TGTGCCAGCAGCCAAGATCCTACCTCGGGTGAGCAGTTCTTC.

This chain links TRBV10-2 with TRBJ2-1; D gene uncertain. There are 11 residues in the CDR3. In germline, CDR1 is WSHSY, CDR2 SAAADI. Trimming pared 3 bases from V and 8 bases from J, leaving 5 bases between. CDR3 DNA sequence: TGCGCCAGCAGTGAAAACCATGAGCAGTTCTTC. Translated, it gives CASSENHEQFF.

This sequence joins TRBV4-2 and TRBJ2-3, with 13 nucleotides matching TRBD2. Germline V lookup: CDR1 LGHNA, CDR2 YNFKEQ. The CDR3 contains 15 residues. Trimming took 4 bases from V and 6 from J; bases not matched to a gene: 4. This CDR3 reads CASSPQLAGGDTQYF. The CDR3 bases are TGTGCCAGCAGCCCCCAACTAGCGGGGGGGGATACGCAGTATTTT.

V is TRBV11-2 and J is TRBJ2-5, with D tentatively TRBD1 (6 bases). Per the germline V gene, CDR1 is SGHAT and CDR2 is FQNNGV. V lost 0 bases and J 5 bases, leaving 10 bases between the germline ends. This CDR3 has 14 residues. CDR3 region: CASSLDYRGETQYF. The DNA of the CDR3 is TGTGCCAGCAGCTTAGATTATAGGGGGGAGACCCAGTACTTC.